The T cell receptor beta chain described here comes from a study of blood T cells in healthy people across ages. Donors were healthy Caucasian individuals from Russia aged about 6 to 90. This clonotype has only a few counts. The ends lost 0 bases at V and 5 bases at J; junction bases unmatched: 4. Germline V gene sequence: CDR1 LGHDT, CDR2 YNNKEL (reference sequence). The CDR3 extends over 15 amino acids. The use of a sample-barcoded 5' primer and a J-beta primer mix characterized a second PCR of roughly 6 to 11 cycles. MiXCR, applied by TCRdb to the 5' RACE reads, yields one record per CDR3 protein. Here the sample spans approximately 880,000 distinct CDR3 sequences, roughly 48% being singletons.

The source of this sequence is a man aged 25-40 years in good health. The rearrangement uses TRBV3-1 and TRBJ2-1; 7 nucleotides align to TRBD2. Sequenced input: blood. In DNA form, the CDR3 reads TGTGCCAGCAGCCAAGATAGCGGGCGCAACAATGAGCAGTTCTTC. Translation gives CASSQDSGRNNEQFF.